This T cell receptor (beta chain) is from a study of T cells after yellow fever vaccination. Study-level points and caveats: After the booster, nearly 98% of CD4 and about nine tenths of CD8 primary-response clones were re-detected.

V was trimmed by 6 bases and J by 0 bases, leaving 11 bases between them. This CDR3 has 13 amino acids. Germline V gene data show CDR1 as DFQATT and CDR2 as SNEGSKA (reference sequence). UMIs were added to TCR cDNA along with a universal primer site when it was made by 5'RACE template switching. TCRdb recomputed calls from the 5' RACE reads with MiXCR, one row per CDR3 protein. This table has approximately 140,000 distinct CDR3 sequences, 7% to 9% appearing once. This clonotype showed up many times. Its specificity is not known. Sequencing was performed on CD4+ T cells sorted from PBMCs, taken 5 days after the yellow fever booster vaccination. This clonotype originated in a man aged 25-40 years who received the YFV17D yellow fever vaccine. The V call is TRBV20-1, the J call TRBJ1-1; possible D gene TRBD1, 6 bases. CDR3 loop: CSAYRVMNTEAFF. CDR3 in DNA: TGCAGTGCATACAGGGTAATGAACACTGAAGCTTTCTTT.